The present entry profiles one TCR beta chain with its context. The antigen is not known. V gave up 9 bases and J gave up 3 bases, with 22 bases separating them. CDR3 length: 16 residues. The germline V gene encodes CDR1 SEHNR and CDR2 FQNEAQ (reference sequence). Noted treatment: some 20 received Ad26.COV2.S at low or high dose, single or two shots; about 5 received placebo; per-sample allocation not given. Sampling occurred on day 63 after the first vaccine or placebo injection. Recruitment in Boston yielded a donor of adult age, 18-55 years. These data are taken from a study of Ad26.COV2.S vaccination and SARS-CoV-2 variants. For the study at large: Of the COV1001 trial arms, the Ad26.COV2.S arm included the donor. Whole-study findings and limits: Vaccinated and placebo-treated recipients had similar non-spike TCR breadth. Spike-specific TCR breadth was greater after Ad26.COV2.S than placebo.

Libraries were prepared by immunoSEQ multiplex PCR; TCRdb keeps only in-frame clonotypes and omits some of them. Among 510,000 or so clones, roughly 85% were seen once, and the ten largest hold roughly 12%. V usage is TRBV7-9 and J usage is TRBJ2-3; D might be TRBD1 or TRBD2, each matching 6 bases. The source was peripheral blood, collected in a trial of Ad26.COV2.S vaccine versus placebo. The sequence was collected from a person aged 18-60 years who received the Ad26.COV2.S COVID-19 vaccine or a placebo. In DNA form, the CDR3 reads TGTGCCAGTACAGCCACTTCGGGGGCCGGGACAGATACGCAGTATTTT. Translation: CASTATSGAGTDTQYF. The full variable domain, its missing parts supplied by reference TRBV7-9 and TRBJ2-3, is DTGVSQNPRHKITKRGQNVTFRCDPISEHNRLYWYRQTLGQGPEFLTYFQNEAQLEKSRLLSDRFSAERPKGSFSTLEIQRTEQGDSAMYLCASTATSGAGTDTQYFGPGTRLTVL.